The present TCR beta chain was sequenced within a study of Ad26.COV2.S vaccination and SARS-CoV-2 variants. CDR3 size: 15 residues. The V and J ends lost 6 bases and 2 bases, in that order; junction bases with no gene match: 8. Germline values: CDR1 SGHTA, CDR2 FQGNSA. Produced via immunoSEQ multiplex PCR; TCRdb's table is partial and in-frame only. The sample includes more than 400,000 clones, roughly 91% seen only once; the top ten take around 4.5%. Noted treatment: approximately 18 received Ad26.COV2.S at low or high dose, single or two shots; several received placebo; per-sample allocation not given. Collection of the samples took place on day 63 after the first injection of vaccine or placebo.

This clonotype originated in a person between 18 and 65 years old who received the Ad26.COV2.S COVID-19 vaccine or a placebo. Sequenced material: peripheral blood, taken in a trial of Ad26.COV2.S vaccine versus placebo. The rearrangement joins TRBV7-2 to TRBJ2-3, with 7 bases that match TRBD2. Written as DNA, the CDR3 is TGTGCCAGCAGACTCCGGACTAGGTCCACAGATACGCAGTATTTT. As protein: CASRLRTRSTDTQYF.